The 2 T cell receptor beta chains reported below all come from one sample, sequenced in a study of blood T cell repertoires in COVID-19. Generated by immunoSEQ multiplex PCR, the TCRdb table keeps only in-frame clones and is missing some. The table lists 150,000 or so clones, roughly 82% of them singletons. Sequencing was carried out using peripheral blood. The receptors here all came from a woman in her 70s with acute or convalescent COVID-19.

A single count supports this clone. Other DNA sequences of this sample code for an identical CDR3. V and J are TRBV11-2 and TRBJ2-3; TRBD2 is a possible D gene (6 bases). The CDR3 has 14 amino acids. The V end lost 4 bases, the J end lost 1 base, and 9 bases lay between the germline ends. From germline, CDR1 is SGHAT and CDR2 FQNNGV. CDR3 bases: TGTGCCAGCAGCTCCTCGGGGGGCACAGATACGCAGTATTTT. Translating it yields CASSSSGGTDTQYF.

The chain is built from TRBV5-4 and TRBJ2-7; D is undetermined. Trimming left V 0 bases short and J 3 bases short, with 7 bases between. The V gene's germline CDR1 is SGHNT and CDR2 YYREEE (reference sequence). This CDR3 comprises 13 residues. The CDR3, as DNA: TGTGCCAGCAGCTTGGATCCAGTCTACGAGCAGTACTTC. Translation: CASSLDPVYEQYF.